This T cell receptor (beta chain) was found in a study of shared clonotypes between healthy human individuals. With regard to this clone: Its specificity is unknown.

General study results and limits: Non-shared clonotypes displayed generation probabilities falling below those of clonotypes present in all four donors. The sole specimen, blood, was sampled, and tissue repertoires likely differ. Researchers found naive subsets generally carried larger estimated richness than memory subsets.

Genomic DNA of every subset was divided equally among multiple immunoSEQ plates. Measured with immunoSEQ multiplex PCR; TCRdb has only the in-frame clones, and not every one. Altogether around 2,000,000 clones are present, 85% to 95% being singletons, with the ten largest covering 1.7%. CDR3 length: 14 amino acids. Germline values: CDR1 SGDLS, CDR2 YYNGEE. The germline V and J ends were trimmed by 4 bases and 2 bases, with 13 bases remaining between them. Positively selected for CCR7, the CD45RO-negative cells used as naive CD8 cells excluded terminally differentiated effector memory CD45RA+ cells. Sample: naive CD8+ T cells from PBMCs. The chain carries TRBV9 and TRBJ2-7; D is uncertain. The TCR comes from a man aged 18 to 29 in good health. Some clones in this sample may be carry-over from other donors' samples. The chain's CDR3 is CASSTRPTTYEQYF. The CDR3, as DNA: TGTGCCAGCAGCACCCGGCCAACGACCTACGAGCAGTACTTC. Variable domain in full (rest from reference TRBV9 and TRBJ2-7): DSGVTQTPKHLITATGQRVTLRCSPRSGDLSVYWYQQSLDQGLQFLIQYYNGEERAKGNILERFSAQQFPDLHSELNLSSLELGDSALYFCASSTRPTTYEQYFGPGTRLTVT.